This T cell receptor beta chain was sequenced in a study of identical twins (dated by TCRdb to about 2016). With respect to the entire study: The study deep-sequenced TCR alpha and beta repertoires from monozygotic twins, unrelated adults of various ages and cord blood to test whether fetal clonotypes persist. To rule out contamination, replicate twin experiments were performed at different times with different library preparation protocols.

Results and caveats for the whole study, not just this receptor: Zero-insertion analyses could be partly confounded by invariant T cells such as MAIT and iNKT, although diverse VJ usage argued against such confounding for most clonotypes. Recombination models systematically underestimated out-of-frame TCR alpha sharing in monozygotic twins but agreed with sharing between unrelated individuals. Abundant cord blood beta clonotypes had fewer insertions, young adult naive repertoires showed a similar but weaker trend, and memory repertoires showed no such trend. Excess twin sharing in beta out-of-frame sequences was weaker because fewer shared sequences lowered the signal-to-noise ratio. Compared with coincidental sharing between unrelated individuals, out-of-frame TCR alpha sequences shared between twins had an excess of sequences with low generation probability. Because the same donors could not be followed over many years, the conclusions relied on cross-sectional statistical analysis.

Inclusive of the bounding cysteine and phenylalanine, the CDR3 is 13 residues long. Of the read, only the CDR3 DNA is kept; its 39 bases are in frame from base 1. V gives up 3 bases and J gives up 6 bases, and the segment between their germline ends measures 11 bases. The library was built by means of 5' RACE. Sequencing was carried out with an Illumina HiSeq 2000. A universal primer binding site was added through template switching, and the final cDNA carried a unique molecular identifier so that TCR cDNA molecules could be counted accurately. First-strand cDNA for TCR alpha and beta chains was synthesized from specific primers in the conserved constant-segment region. To control for contamination, every cDNA library was double barcoded, receiving both a SMART-Mk sample barcode and Illumina barcodes. TruSeq adapter sequences and Illumina sample barcodes were added in two successive PCR steps. The Illumina HiSeq platform was used with custom primers to sequence TCR alpha and beta cDNA libraries. On the study's bioinformatics: Unique molecular identifiers were extracted from raw reads with MiGEC, and CDR3 positions were determined with MiXCR. Recombination models were inferred per individual with the repgenHMM and IGoR tools using an EM algorithm. Shared clonotype analysis was performed with the tcR package in R, normalizing sharing by the product of cloneset sizes. To study raw recombination without the effects of thymic and clonal selection, out-of-frame nonproductive sequences were analyzed. TCRdb reprocessed the public reads (quality trimming at Q25 with fastp, clone calling with MiXCR) and kept in-frame beta chains. Rows matching on CDR3 protein sequence are summarized as one entry with the most common DNA and genes. V and J calls and clone size were set by TCRdb, not the authors. Here the sample has a few hundred thousand distinct CDR3 sequences; roughly 9.5% occur a single time. 2.5% to 3% of the sample is held by the ten biggest clonotypes.

In its sample, this clonotype was seen many times. Which antigen it targets is not known. No base-level quality is on record; no much larger clone is a single base apart. All donors were healthy Caucasians. The twin cohort consisted of three pairs of female monozygotic twins, all aged roughly 18 to 29 years. RNA for TCR libraries was isolated from peripheral blood mononuclear cells. This sample also belongs to another study, concerning yellow fever vaccine responses in identical twins. As the second paper documents: According to the authors, the vaccine-induced T cell response in identical twins seemed to be partly convergent and partly specific to each individual. The study precisely tracked vaccine-responding T cell clones in identical twins.

This sequence uses TRBV12-3 or TRBV12-4 and TRBJ1-1; confidence is insufficient to name the D gene. The sequencing input was PBMCs. The clonotype was recovered from a woman younger than 35 in good health. The CDR3 corresponds to CASSFSALAEAFF. In nucleotides, the sequence is TGTGCCAGCAGTTTTAGTGCTTTGGCTGAAGCTTTCTTT.